This T cell receptor (beta chain) emerged from a study of tumor-infiltrating lymphocytes in primary liver carcinoma. In the case of this clonotype: The target antigen is unknown.

This CDR3 spans 17 amino acids. Germline-derived CDR1 and CDR2 are SGHTA and FQGNSA. J lost 3 bases, V lost 3 bases, and 11 bases had no gene match. The template, about 510 ng total RNA, yielded TCR beta cDNA made with a constant-region primer. Three-round nested multiplex PCR performed with slightly modified ARM-PCR produced the TCR beta libraries. Forward primers for TRBV1-TRBV30 and a C-beta reverse primer served the first two PCR rounds, at around 9 cycles each. MiXCR, run by TCRdb on the multiplex PCR reads, gives a single entry per CDR3 protein. The sample holds hundreds of thousands of distinct CDR3 sequences, approximately 65% seen once. The source of the blood RNA was unsorted whole blood, and germline DNA was extracted as well. Study results and caveats: Tumor-adjacent and tumor-blood pairs showed less overlap than tumor region pairs.

This receptor was identified in a man aged 40-49 years with primary liver carcinoma and hepatitis B virus infection. Sequencing was performed on peripheral blood. This sequence joins TRBV7-2 and TRBJ2-1; 7 bases fit TRBD2. The CDR3 DNA follows: TGTGCCAGCAGCTTTTTTGGGCGGGAGACCCTCTACAATGAGCAGTTCTTC. Protein product: CASSFFGRETLYNEQFF.